The T cell receptor beta chain described here comes from a study of Graves' ophthalmopathy and Graves' hyperthyroidism. Germline V gives CDR1 ENHRY, CDR2 SYGVKD. The CDR3 totals 15 residues. This clonotype was recorded a few times. One junction end does not reproduce the germline sequence, and a read error may be involved. RNA transcripts served as template for amplifying TCR beta CDR3 sequences. HTBI-primed first-round RT-PCR preceded second-round multiplex PCR. TCRdb independently ran MiXCR on the multiplex PCR reads; one entry per CDR3 protein. The sample shows around 1,200,000 distinct CDR3 sequences, about 36% of them seen only once.

The sample comprised peripheral blood or thyroid tissue (not recorded which). This sequence was found in an adult man with Graves' hyperthyroidism. The chain recombines TRBV10-3 with TRBJ2-2, with D possibly matching TRBD2 (5 bases). The CDR3, as DNA: TGTGCCAGCAGTTACGAGGGCCTACCGGCCGGGGAGCTGTTTTTT. Its translation is CASSYEGLPAGELFF.